This T cell receptor beta chain was sequenced in a study of early T cells in non-severe SARS-CoV-2 infection. Study overall: Sequencing used unsorted whole-blood bulk RNA, so chains lack pairing. General study findings and limits: Matching results from VDJdb favored anti-spike CD8 responses, leaving private and CD4 specificities undetected.

Germline V lookup: CDR1 GTSNPN, CDR2 SVGIG (reference sequence). The CDR3 totals 14 residues, both ends included. As part of library construction, unique molecular identifiers were attached to individual cDNA molecules. MiXCR, run by TCRdb on the 5' RACE reads, gives a single entry per CDR3 protein. The table records tens of thousands of distinct CDR3 sequences, around 9.7% of them present only once. This clonotype has just one count. Its antigen is not known. It is unclear where the CDR3 begins or ends on the DNA, so no DNA is shown, and the CDR3 is as TCRdb lists it. The source of this sequence is an adult who was a healthcare worker with PCR-confirmed SARS-CoV-2 infection or an uninfected control (not recorded which). Source material: whole blood. J is TRBJ1-4 and V is TRBV30; the D call in the table, TRBD1, was not verified against the DNA. CDR3 protein: CAGPRDKLAKNCFF.